The sequence of this T cell receptor beta chain was determined in a study of CD4 T cells in relation to SARS-CoV-2 and coronaviruses. In the case of this clone: Its antigen is unknown.

The unexposed donors gave CD4+ T cells in about 2011-2018, prior to COVID-19. After approximately ten days of culture, CD4+ T cells were isolated. The method was immunoSEQ multiplex PCR; TCRdb's version includes in-frame clones alone and lacks a portion of them. The sample lists some 29,000 clones, 70% to 80% seen once, with about a sixth in the top ten. This receptor was obtained from a human donor in good health. Sequencing input: CD4+ T cells from PBMCs, cultured in vitro.

The CDR3 DNA follows: TGTGCCAGCAGCACGGGGGCGGGAGATGCCTACGAGCAGTACTTC. Translating it yields CASSTGAGDAYEQYF. V gene TRBV11-3 combines with J gene TRBJ2-7; D might be TRBD2 (7 bases). This CDR3 has 15 amino acids. Germline CDR1 reads SGHNT; CDR2 reads YENEEA. V was pared by 5 bases and J by 2 bases, with 16 bases between.